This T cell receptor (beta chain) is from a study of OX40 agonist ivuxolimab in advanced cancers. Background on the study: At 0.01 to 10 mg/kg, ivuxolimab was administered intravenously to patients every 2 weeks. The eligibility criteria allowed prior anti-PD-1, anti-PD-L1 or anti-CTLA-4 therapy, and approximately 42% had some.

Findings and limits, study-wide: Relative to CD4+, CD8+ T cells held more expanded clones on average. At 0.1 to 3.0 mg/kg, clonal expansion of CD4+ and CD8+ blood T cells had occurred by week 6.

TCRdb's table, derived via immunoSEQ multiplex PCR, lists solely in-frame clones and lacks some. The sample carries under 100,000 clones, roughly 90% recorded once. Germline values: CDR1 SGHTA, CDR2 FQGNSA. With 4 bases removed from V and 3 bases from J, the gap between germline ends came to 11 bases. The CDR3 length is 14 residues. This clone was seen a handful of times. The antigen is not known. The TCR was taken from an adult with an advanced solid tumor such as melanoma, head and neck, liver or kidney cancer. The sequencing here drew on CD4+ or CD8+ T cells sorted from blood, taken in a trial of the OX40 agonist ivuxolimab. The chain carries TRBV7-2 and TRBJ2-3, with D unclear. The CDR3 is CASSSPVSTDTQYF. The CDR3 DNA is TGTGCCAGCAGCTCGCCCGTGTCGACAGATACGCAGTATTTT. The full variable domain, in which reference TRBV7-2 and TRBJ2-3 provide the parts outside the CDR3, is GAGVSQSPSNKVTEKGKDVELRCDPISGHTALYWYRQSLGQGLEFLIYFQGNSAPDKSGLPSDRFSAERTGGSVSTLTIQRTQQEDSAVYLCASSSPVSTDTQYFGPGTRLTVL.